This is a list of T cell receptor beta chains from one sample in a study of T-cell memory formation after mild COVID-19. TCRdb passed the 5' RACE reads through MiXCR, listing each CDR3 protein once. The sample has about 57,000 distinct CDR3 sequences, 12% seen once. The material sequenced was PBMCs or a T cell subset sorted from them (not recorded which). These receptors came from a man aged 18 to 29 who had mild COVID-19 (a few samples of this study predate the infection). Cell type and time point are not known. CDR3s include the opening cysteine and the closing phenylalanine or tryptophan. The order of the fields is V gene, clone size, D gene, J gene, CDR3 DNA, CDR3 protein. The D gene is left open where the match is weak. Where a row states a size, it is once, few, many or the class of an expanded clone; other rows omit it.

>TRBV5-1|many|TRBD2|TRBJ2-1
TGCGCCAGCAGCTCGGGAGGGACGCAATCCTACAATGAGCAGTTCTTC
CASSSGGTQSYNEQFF
>TRBV20-1|many|.|TRBJ2-2
TGCAGTGCTAGAGGTTGGGTTCACACCGGGGAGCTGTTTTTT
CSARGWVHTGELFF
>TRBV5-5|.|.|TRBJ1-2
TGTGCCAGCAGCCGGGCCCTCCTGAACTATGGCTACACCTTC
CASSRALLNYGYTF
>TRBV4-1|few|.|TRBJ1-5
TGCGCCAGCAGCCAAGAGGGGATCCCCGCGGCATATAGCAATCAGCCCCAGCATTTT
CASSQEGIPAAYSNQPQHF
>TRBV7-9|few|TRBD2|TRBJ2-3
TGTGCCAGCAGGTTAGAGCGGCTAGCGGGGACCCGCACAGATACGCAGTATTTT
CASRLERLAGTRTDTQYF
>TRBV25-1|few|TRBD1|TRBJ1-6
TGTGCCAGCAGTGAGGGGACAGGCGGGTCACCCCTCCACTTT
CASSEGTGGSPLHF
>TRBV5-4|few|TRBD1|TRBJ2-7
TGTGCCAGCAGCCGGGACAGGGAAGGCGAGCAGTACTTC
CASSRDREGEQYF
>TRBV6-2/TRBV6-3|few|.|TRBJ2-4
TGTGCCAGCAGTGCGCACCAAAGTCTAGCCAAAAACATTCAGTACTTC
CASSAHQSLAKNIQYF
>TRBV5-1|.|.|TRBJ2-3
TGCGCCAGCAGCCCCCTCCTTGAGGCGGGGCCCGCAGATACGCAGTATTTT
CASSPLLEAGPADTQYF
>TRBV12-3/TRBV12-4|many|TRBD2|TRBJ2-1
TGTGCCAGCAGCCGTGGACTAGCTGGGGAGCAGTTCTTC
CASSRGLAGEQFF
>TRBV12-3/TRBV12-4|.|.|TRBJ2-1
TGTGCCAGCAGATCTACGGGGGCCAACAATGAGCAGTTCTTC
CASRSTGANNEQFF
>TRBV9|.|.|TRBJ2-5
TGTGCCAGCAGCGGAAAGACAGGCACCTTAGGGGAGACCCAGTACTTC
CASSGKTGTLGETQYF
>TRBV10-3|.|TRBD2|TRBJ2-1
TGTGCCATCAGGGCAGCGGGGGGGCAATACAATGAGCAGTTCTTC
CAIRAAGGQYNEQFF
>TRBV30|.|.|TRBJ1-5
TGTGCCTGGAGCGTCGTAAGTGGCAATCAGCCCCAGCATTTT
CAWSVVSGNQPQHF
>TRBV20-1|few|.|TRBJ1-2
TGCAGTGCTACCGGGACCGATTATGGCTACACCTTC
CSATGTDYGYTF
>TRBV7-2|many|.|TRBJ2-7
TGTGCCAGCAGCTTTTCGGGGGCCTACGAGCAGTACTTC
CASSFSGAYEQYF
>TRBV11-2|.|.|TRBJ2-7
TGTGCCAGCAGAGAAATATCCCCCGAGCAGTACTTC
CASREISPEQYF
>TRBV5-6|few|.|TRBJ2-2
TGTGCCAGCAGCCCGAGCCACACCGGGGAGCTGTTTTTT
CASSPSHTGELFF
>TRBV24-1|few|TRBD1|TRBJ1-2
TGTGCCACCAGTGATTGGACAGGGGACTATGGCTACACCTTC
CATSDWTGDYGYTF
>TRBV4-1|few|TRBD2|TRBJ2-5
TGCGCCAGCAGCCAAACTAGCGGGGGGCGAGAGACCCAGTACTTC
CASSQTSGGRETQYF
>TRBV12-3/TRBV12-4|.|.|TRBJ1-1
TGTGCCAGCAGTTGGTTGAACACTGAAGCTTTCTTT
CASSWLNTEAFF
>TRBV6-4|.|.|TRBJ2-2
TGTGCCAGCAGTGACCTTAGCACCGGGGAGCTGTTTTTT
CASSDLSTGELFF
>TRBV20-1|.|TRBD2|TRBJ2-3
TGCAGTGCTAGTAGCGGGAGCACAGATACGCAGTATTTT
CSASSGSTDTQYF
>TRBV5-1|many|TRBD2|TRBJ2-3
TGCGCCAGCAGCTTGGGAGGCGGAACTAGCGCAGATACGCAGTATTTT
CASSLGGGTSADTQYF
>TRBV5-1|few|.|TRBJ2-5
TGCGCCAGCAGCTTGGTGGGACTCCAAGAGACCCAGTACTTC
CASSLVGLQETQYF
>TRBV3-1|few|TRBD1|TRBJ1-1
TGTGCCAGCAGCCAACGACAGGGCGGCACTGAAGCTTTCTTT
CASSQRQGGTEAFF
>TRBV18|.|TRBD1|TRBJ2-1
TGTGCCAGCTCACCGATCAGGACAGGGTGGGGCAATGAGCAGTTCTTC
CASSPIRTGWGNEQFF
>TRBV7-2|.|.|TRBJ1-1
TGTGCCAGCAGCTTACAGCACGCAGGTGGATGGAACACTGAAGCTTTCTTT
CASSLQHAGGWNTEAFF
>TRBV14|once|.|TRBJ1-2
TGTGCCAGCAGCCAAGTCCGGGACTCGCTGGCAGGCTACACCTTC
CASSQVRDSLAGYTF
>TRBV5-1|many|.|TRBJ1-2
TGCGCCAGCAGCTTGGGCAGCCTACACACCTTC
CASSLGSLHTF
>TRBV25-1|many|.|TRBJ2-3
TGTGCCAGCAGACCGCTGTCTTGGCGTGGAGCAGATACGCAGTATTTT
CASRPLSWRGADTQYF
>TRBV7-9|many|TRBD2|TRBJ2-1
TGTGCCAGCAGGGGTAGCGGGAAGGATGAGCAGTTCTTC
CASRGSGKDEQFF
>TRBV24-1|.|.|TRBJ2-3
TGTGCCACCAGTGTTGGGGCTACGCAGTATTTT
CATSVGATQYF
>TRBV4-3|large|TRBD1|TRBJ2-1
TGCGCCAGCAGCCAAGGGACAGGGGGCTACAATGAGCAGTTCTTC
CASSQGTGGYNEQFF